A selection of T cell receptor beta chains follows, all from one sample in a study of a mutant IDH1 vaccine in newly diagnosed glioma. Method: immunoSEQ multiplex PCR; TCRdb's copy keeps in-frame clones and lacks some. The data hold 60,000 to 85,000 clones, with around 79% observed a single time. Sample: PBMCs, taken from a glioma patient treated with radiotherapy, temozolomide or both. All receptors derive from a man in his fifties or sixties with glioma. The CDR3 runs from the conserved cysteine through the conserved F or W. Each record gives: clone size, J gene, D gene, V gene, CDR3 protein, CDR3 DNA. D genes are given only for firm matches. Clone sizes are given selectively: once, few, many, or a class where the clone is expanded.

>once|TRBJ1-3|.|TRBV10-3
CAISPDRSPGNTIYF
TGTGCCATCAGTCCGGACAGATCGCCTGGAAACACCATATATTTT
>few|TRBJ1-6|.|TRBV5-5
CASSTGPDSPLHF
TGTGCCAGCAGCACCGGACCAGATTCACCCCTCCACTTT
>few|TRBJ1-1|.|TRBV6-1
CASSELENTEAFF
TGTGCCAGCAGTGAACTGGAGAACACTGAAGCTTTCTTT
>.|TRBJ2-7|TRBD1|TRBV5-1
CASSLRQGLSSYEQYF
TGCGCCAGCAGCCTTCGACAGGGGCTTAGCTCCTACGAGCAGTACTTC
>.|TRBJ1-5|.|TRBV18
CASSPKPNPNSNQPQHF
TGTGCCAGCTCACCAAAACCAAACCCCAATAGCAATCAGCCCCAGCATTTT
>.|TRBJ2-7|.|TRBV11-2
CASSWPVWGSSYEQYF
TGTGCCAGCAGCTGGCCCGTTTGGGGTAGCTCCTACGAGCAGTACTTC
>.|TRBJ2-2|TRBD1|TRBV6-5
CASSTGDRVTGELFF
TGTGCCAGCAGTACAGGGGACAGAGTCACCGGGGAGCTGTTTTTT
>once|TRBJ1-1|TRBD1|TRBV7-2
CASRPQGYGTEAFF
TGTGCCAGCAGACCACAGGGGTACGGCACTGAAGCTTTCTTT
>.|TRBJ2-1|TRBD1|TRBV7-8
CASRLGTGGSYNEQFF
TGTGCCAGCAGGCTCGGGACAGGGGGCTCCTACAATGAGCAGTTCTTC
>.|TRBJ1-1|.|TRBV2
CASSEAGSNTEAFF
TGTGCCAGCAGTGAAGCAGGGTCGAACACTGAAGCTTTCTTT
>.|TRBJ2-7|.|TRBV5-1
CASSLEEGKGSYEQYF
TGCGCCAGCAGCTTGGAAGAGGGGAAGGGGAGCTACGAGCAGTACTTC
>.|TRBJ1-5|TRBD1|TRBV10-3
CAISWGQGVDQPQHF
TGTGCCATCAGCTGGGGACAGGGGGTAGATCAGCCCCAGCATTTT
>.|TRBJ2-3|TRBD2|TRBV6-1
CASSERTSAGDTQYF
TGTGCCAGCAGTGAACGGACTAGCGCAGGAGATACGCAGTATTTT
>.|TRBJ2-5|TRBD2|TRBV11-3
CASSVGGAGETQYF
TGTGCCAGCAGCGTCGGGGGGGCCGGGGAGACCCAGTACTTC
>.|TRBJ2-1|TRBD1|TRBV5-1
CASSLAGGRYNEQFF
TGCGCCAGCAGCTTGGCAGGGGGCAGGTACAATGAGCAGTTCTTC
>once|TRBJ2-3|.|TRBV30
CAWKGSEADTQYF
TGTGCCTGGAAAGGGTCCGAGGCAGATACGCAGTATTTT
>once|TRBJ2-1|TRBD2|TRBV5-4
CASSLEGSGGKRYNEQFF
TGTGCCAGCAGCTTGGAGGGTAGCGGGGGGAAGAGGTACAATGAGCAGTTCTTC
>many|TRBJ1-2|.|TRBV5-5
CASSLAGSFGYTF
TGTGCCAGCAGCTTGGCAGGGAGTTTTGGCTACACCTTC
>.|TRBJ1-1|TRBD1|TRBV7-2
CASSFEQGDLNTEAFF
TGTGCCAGCAGCTTCGAACAGGGGGACCTAAACACTGAAGCTTTCTTT
>.|TRBJ1-1|TRBD1|TRBV6-5
CASSYRGLKGNTEAFF
TGTGCCAGCAGCTACAGGGGTCTAAAAGGGAACACTGAAGCTTTCTTT
>.|TRBJ1-6|TRBD1|TRBV30
CAGSQGDSPLHF
TGTGCCGGGAGCCAGGGGGATTCACCCCTCCACTTT
>.|TRBJ1-1|TRBD1|TRBV6-6
CASSYSGQGETEAFF
TGTGCCAGCAGTTACTCGGGACAGGGGGAAACTGAAGCTTTCTTT
>.|TRBJ2-7|TRBD2|TRBV7-2
CASSLTPPGLAGGFDEQYF
TGTGCCAGCAGCTTAACTCCCCCGGGACTAGCGGGGGGCTTTGATGAGCAGTACTTC
>.|TRBJ1-1|.|TRBV4-1
CASSQNTEAFF
TGCGCCAGCAGCCAAAACACTGAAGCTTTCTTT
>.|TRBJ2-7|.|TRBV27
CATGEYEQYF
TGTGCCACAGGAGAGTACGAGCAGTACTTC
>.|TRBJ1-1|TRBD1|TRBV5-1
CARWDRGTEKGEAFF
TGCGCCAGGTGGGACAGGGGGACCGAAAAGGGTGAAGCTTTCTTT
>few|TRBJ1-1|TRBD1|TRBV29-1
CSVEDRVGTEAFF
TGCAGCGTCGAGGACAGGGTGGGCACTGAAGCTTTCTTT
>.|TRBJ2-6|.|TRBV25-1
CASSHAGTSGANVLTF
TGTGCCAGCAGCCACGCTGGGACCTCTGGGGCCAACGTCCTGACTTTC
>.|TRBJ2-7|TRBD1|TRBV7-8
CASSRQGGPYEQYF
TGTGCCAGCAGCCGACAGGGGGGTCCCTACGAGCAGTACTTC
>.|TRBJ2-7|.|TRBV11-3
CASSLGGPGPLNEQYF
TGTGCCAGCAGCTTAGGGGGACCGGGACCCCTGAACGAGCAGTACTTC
>.|TRBJ1-2|.|TRBV25-1
CASSAGSLANYGYTF
TGTGCCAGCAGCGCCGGATCCCTAGCTAACTATGGCTACACCTTC
>.|TRBJ2-7|TRBD1|TRBV5-5
CASSPTGGSGSYEQYF
TGTGCCAGCAGCCCTACAGGGGGCTCGGGCTCCTACGAGCAGTACTTC
>.|TRBJ1-1|TRBD1|TRBV5-1
CASSPSTGLTNTEAFF
TGCGCCAGCAGCCCTTCGACAGGGTTGACGAACACTGAAGCTTTCTTT
>.|TRBJ1-3|.|TRBV6-5
CASSYNHPTLGNTIYF
TGTGCCAGCAGTTACAACCACCCAACTCTAGGAAACACCATATATTTT
>.|TRBJ1-2|.|TRBV10-2
CASKSDGYGYTF
TGCGCCAGCAAATCAGACGGCTATGGCTACACCTTC
>.|TRBJ2-1|TRBD2|TRBV10-3
CAIGFGGAHNEQFF
TGTGCCATAGGGTTCGGGGGGGCCCACAATGAGCAGTTCTTC
>.|TRBJ1-1|TRBD1|TRBV29-1
CSVKTGDRIYNTEAFF
TGCAGCGTTAAGACAGGGGATCGGATTTATAACACTGAAGCTTTCTTT
>.|TRBJ1-6|.|TRBV27
CASSLGSYNSPLHF
TGTGCCAGCAGTTTAGGGTCTTATAATTCACCCCTCCACTTT
>.|TRBJ1-2|TRBD1|TRBV4-2
CASSQATGEGGYTF
TGTGCCAGCAGCCAAGCGACAGGGGAGGGTGGCTACACCTTC
>.|TRBJ2-6|.|TRBV30
CAKRNSGANVLTF
TGTGCCAAAAGGAACTCTGGGGCCAACGTCCTGACTTTC
>medium-sized|TRBJ2-3|TRBD2|TRBV7-9
CASSFPSGGGTSTDTQYF
TGTGCCAGCAGCTTTCCCAGCGGGGGAGGGACTAGCACAGATACGCAGTATTTT
>.|TRBJ1-1|TRBD1|TRBV12-5
CASGLKGRGQRDTEAFF
TGTGCTAGTGGTTTGAAGGGAAGGGGGCAGAGGGACACTGAAGCTTTCTTT
>.|TRBJ2-2|TRBD2|TRBV5-4
CASSFAKLAGHTGELFF
TGTGCCAGCAGCTTCGCGAAACTAGCGGGGCACACCGGGGAGCTGTTTTTT
>.|TRBJ2-1|.|TRBV2
CASRDPGREDEQFF
TGTGCCAGCAGGGACCCGGGCAGGGAGGATGAGCAGTTCTTC
>.|TRBJ2-5|TRBD1|TRBV4-3
CASSQASGQGAGETQYF
TGCGCCAGCAGCCAAGCCTCTGGACAGGGGGCAGGGGAGACCCAGTACTTC
>.|TRBJ1-1|.|TRBV2
CASSESGDTEAFF
TGTGCCAGCAGTGAATCCGGGGACACTGAAGCTTTCTTT
>few|TRBJ2-1|TRBD2|TRBV7-9
CASKGTSSYNEQFF
TGTGCCAGCAAGGGGACTAGCTCCTACAATGAGCAGTTCTTC
>once|TRBJ2-2|.|TRBV9
CASSGGLQGGPGELFF
TGTGCCAGCAGCGGTGGCCTCCAGGGGGGTCCCGGGGAGCTGTTTTTT
>.|TRBJ2-5|TRBD2|TRBV7-9
CASSFSRTSGGETQYF
TGTGCCAGCAGCTTTTCCAGGACTAGCGGGGGGGAGACCCAGTACTTC
>.|TRBJ2-5|TRBD2|TRBV6-1
CATRLAANQETQYF
TGTGCCACCCGACTAGCGGCGAACCAAGAGACCCAGTACTTC
>.|TRBJ1-4|.|TRBV6-5
CATQSTTNEKLFF
TGTGCCACCCAATCAACAACTAATGAAAAACTGTTTTTT
>.|TRBJ1-4|.|TRBV29-1
CSVVSGLGEKLFF
TGCAGCGTTGTCTCGGGGCTGGGTGAAAAACTGTTTTTT
>.|TRBJ1-5|.|TRBV30
CAWGDIGNQPQHF
TGTGCCTGGGGGGACATCGGCAATCAGCCCCAGCATTTT